Reported below is one T cell receptor (beta chain). The data were obtained in a study of blood T cell repertoires in COVID-19. Study as a whole: T cells, B-cell-depleted T cells, or PBMCs provided the cDNA or gDNA that served as material.

Original processing notes: By means of reference gene primer amplification, nucleated cell counts were estimated. Clones were sequenced by immunoSEQ multiplex PCR, and TCRdb holds only the in-frame ones, with some missing. The V and J calls and the clone size are those of that table, but D and trimming were determined from the DNA. In the table there are about 67,000 clones, 86% of which are singletons. This CDR3 comprises 15 residues. Sequencing was carried out using peripheral blood. The sequence derives from a man in his fifties or sixties with active COVID-19. The V call is TRBV21-1, the J call TRBJ2-3; TRBD2 was called by the table and not checked on the DNA. TRBV21-1 is noted as a pseudogene. In DNA, the CDR3 is TGTGCCAGCAGCCAAACTAGCGGGGTGCAAGATACGCAGTATTTT. The encoded protein is CASSQTSGVQDTQYF.